This TCR beta chain was identified in a study of shared clonotypes between healthy human individuals. Turning to the study itself: A donor's plate count was three for CD4 naive and three for CD4 memory; CD8 naive had two and CD8 memory one.

Method: immunoSEQ multiplex PCR; TCRdb's copy keeps in-frame clones and lacks some. The table records roughly 2,500,000 clones, over 85% of them present only once. About this clone: Its target is not known.

Whole-study results and caveats: Shared clonotypes: 4.5% to 6% naive CD4, roughly 4% naive CD8, 2.3% memory CD4, under 0.45% memory CD8. A generally larger estimated richness was seen in naive subsets than in memory subsets.

CDR3 length: 15 residues. Trimming removed 3 bases from V and 1 base from J, with 11 bases in between. The germline CDR1 and CDR2 sequences are SGDLS and YYNGEE. The receptor was isolated from a man between 18 and 35 years old in good health. Some clones in this sample may be carry-over from other donors' samples. V usage is TRBV9 and J usage is TRBJ1-5; tentatively, D is TRBD1 (5 bases). Sequenced: naive CD4+ T cells from PBMCs. Subset indicated: CD45RA+ positively selected. CDR3 residues: CASSGREGSNQPQHF. In nucleotides, the CDR3 is TGTGCCAGCAGCGGCCGGGAGGGGAGCAATCAGCCCCAGCATTTT.